The rows below give T cell receptor beta chains drawn from one sample of a study of response to subunit inactivated influenza vaccine. Via MiXCR, TCRdb re-called the RT-PCR reads, giving one row per CDR3 protein. The data show about half a million distinct CDR3 sequences, approximately 11% seen once. Sequencing was performed on PBMCs from blood, taken about 40 days after vaccination. Receptors were obtained from a man aged 45 to 65 who received an inactivated influenza vaccine. Each CDR3 is given with its conserved first and last residue. A D gene is named only where the DNA matches it firmly. Expanded clones are given a class, and other clones once, few, many or no size at all.

abundance	v_gene	len	j_gene	d_gene	CDR3nt	CDR3aa
few	TRBV5-1	15	TRBJ2-1	-	TGCGCCAGCAGCTCGGACGGGAAGTCTCGGAATGAGCAGTTCTTC	CASSSDGKSRNEQFF
many	TRBV5-5	9	TRBJ2-5	-	TGTGCAGTTACGGAGACCCAGTACTTC	CAVTETQYF
few	TRBV4-2	15	TRBJ2-1	-	TGTGCCATGGGCCCCGGGCTCCTCTGCTACAATGAGCAGTTCTTC	CAMGPGLLCYNEQFF
many	TRBV24-1	13	TRBJ2-7	-	TGTGCCACCAGTGACCCCGGGACCTACGAGCAGTACTTC	CATSDPGTYEQYF
few	TRBV5-6	15	TRBJ2-7	TRBD2	TGTGCCAGCAGCGGGGGGGGACTGAGGTACTACGAGCAGTACTTC	CASSGGGLRYYEQYF
few	TRBV5-1	17	TRBJ1-4	-	TGCGCCAGCAGCTTGTTGAACTCGGCGGGGAGCGGTGAAAAACTGTTTTTT	CASSLLNSAGSGEKLFF
-	TRBV20-1	13	TRBJ2-7	-	TGCAGTGCTCCCAGCTTCAGCTCCTACGAGCAGTACTTC	CSAPSFSSYEQYF
many	TRBV15	15	TRBJ2-2	-	TGTGCCACCAGCAGAGATCGTGGGGAAACCGGGGAGCTGTTTTTT	CATSRDRGETGELFF
many	TRBV9	15	TRBJ2-7	-	TGTGCCAGCAGCGAGGGCTTCGGAGCGTTCTACGAGCAGTACTTC	CASSEGFGAFYEQYF
few	TRBV12-3/TRBV12-4	13	TRBJ2-2	-	TGTGCCAGCAGCTCCGACTTCACCGGGGAGCTGTTTTTT	CASSSDFTGELFF
-	TRBV7-8	18	TRBJ1-5	-	TGTGCCAGCAGCGCAAGTTGGGACACCCTCGCTAGCAATCAGCCCCAGCATTTT	CASSASWDTLASNQPQHF
many	TRBV10-3	13	TRBJ1-1	-	TGTGCCATCATGGGTCTAAGTCCCACTGAAGCTTTCTTT	CAIMGLSPTEAFF
many	TRBV7-9	13	TRBJ2-1	TRBD2	TGTGCCAGCAGCTTTCCGGGGGGCAATGAGCAGTTCTTC	CASSFPGGNEQFF
many	TRBV7-2	14	TRBJ2-1	-	TGTGCCAGCAGCTTAAGACCGCGGGCTGGTGAGCAGTTCTTC	CASSLRPRAGEQFF
few	TRBV29-1	17	TRBJ2-2	TRBD2	TGCAGCGCTGAAGAGACTAGCGGGAGGGACAACACCGGGGAGCTGTTTTTT	CSAEETSGRDNTGELFF
-	TRBV20-1	11	TRBJ1-1	-	TGCAGTGCTATGGGGGACACTGAAGCTTTCTTT	CSAMGDTEAFF
-	TRBV9	15	TRBJ2-3	-	TGTGCCAGCAGCGTAAACAGGGAAAGCACAGATACGCAGTATTTT	CASSVNRESTDTQYF
many	TRBV7-2	15	TRBJ2-3	TRBD1	TGTGCCAGCAGCTCAGTCTCCGGGACAGGGGGTACGCAGTATTTT	CASSSVSGTGGTQYF
many	TRBV28	14	TRBJ2-1	-	TGTGCCAGCAGACCCCGGAGCTCCTACAATGAGCAGTTCTTC	CASRPRSSYNEQFF
-	TRBV7-6	15	TRBJ2-3	TRBD1	TGTGCCAGCAGCCCTGGGCCAGGGGGTACAGATACGCAGTATTTT	CASSPGPGGTDTQYF
few	TRBV25-1	12	TRBJ1-2	-	TGTGCCAGCAAGGGAGCAAACTATGGCTACACCTTC	CASKGANYGYTF
-	TRBV5-1	14	TRBJ2-1	TRBD2	TGCGCCAGCAGCTTGGTTACTAGCGATTTGGAGCAGTTCTTC	CASSLVTSDLEQFF
few	TRBV12-3/TRBV12-4	16	TRBJ2-4	TRBD1	TGTGCCAGCAGTGACCTAACGGGACAGGGCCAGAACATTCAGTACTTC	CASSDLTGQGQNIQYF
-	TRBV7-2	16	TRBJ2-1	-	TGTGCCAGCAGGACCACAGGGACCCAAACATACAATGAGCAGTTCTTC	CASRTTGTQTYNEQFF
few	TRBV29-1	15	TRBJ1-4	-	TGCAGCGTCGCCTGGGGTCATGCAACTAATGAAAAACTGTTTTTT	CSVAWGHATNEKLFF
many	TRBV20-1	15	TRBJ2-3	TRBD2	TGCAGTCTAGGAAGGCTAGCGGGGGGCCCAGATACGCAGTATTTT	CSLGRLAGGPDTQYF
many	TRBV24-1	15	TRBJ2-3	-	TGTGCCACCAGTGATCCACTAGGGGCCGGCGCTACGCAGTATTTT	CATSDPLGAGATQYF
-	TRBV5-6	17	TRBJ1-4	TRBD1	TGTGCCAGCAGTGACGAACCCACCGGGACAGGAGTTGAAAAACTGTTTTTT	CASSDEPTGTGVEKLFF
-	TRBV2	13	TRBJ2-7	-	TGTGCCAGCATCCAAGACCGACCAGCCGAGCAGTACTTC	CASIQDRPAEQYF
few	TRBV12-3/TRBV12-4	14	TRBJ2-7	-	TGTGCCAGCAGGTTGGACCTACCCTCTCCCGAGCAGTACTTC	CASRLDLPSPEQYF
-	TRBV9	15	TRBJ2-3	-	TGTGCCAGCAGCGTAGCGGCAGGGTTGACAGATACGCAGTATTTT	CASSVAAGLTDTQYF
-	TRBV29-1	17	TRBJ2-1	TRBD2	TGCAGCGCACCAAACCGAGGACTAGCGGGGGGTTACAATGAGCAGTTCTTC	CSAPNRGLAGGYNEQFF
few	TRBV5-1	14	TRBJ1-1	TRBD1	TGCGCCAGCAGCTGGGACAGGGGGCGGGCTGAAGCTTTCTTT	CASSWDRGRAEAFF
-	TRBV15	16	TRBJ2-1	-	TGTGCCACCAGCAGAGTAGTCTTGGCAGGGGAGAATGAGCAGTTCTTC	CATSRVVLAGENEQFF
-	TRBV3-1	12	TRBJ1-1	-	TGTGCCAGCAGCCAAGATCGGGGCGGGGCTTTCTTT	CASSQDRGGAFF
few	TRBV5-1	12	TRBJ2-1	-	TGCGCCAGCAGCTTGCGAGCCGTACCGCAGTTCTTC	CASSLRAVPQFF
-	TRBV18	13	TRBJ1-1	-	TGTGCCAGCTCACCTATTCGGTGGCCTGAAGCTTTCTTT	CASSPIRWPEAFF
many	TRBV18	17	TRBJ2-1	-	TGTGCCAGCTCACCAAGGCCGGGCGAGGCTTCTTACAATGAGCAGTTCTTC	CASSPRPGEASYNEQFF
many	TRBV12-3/TRBV12-4	15	TRBJ2-5	-	TGTGCCAGCAGTTTAGGGGGGGTCTTCCAAGAGACCCAGTACTTC	CASSLGGVFQETQYF
-	TRBV6-5	11	TRBJ1-1	TRBD1	TGTGCCAGCAGCCGGGGACAGGCGGCTTTCTTT	CASSRGQAAFF
few	TRBV6-2/TRBV6-3	13	TRBJ1-1	-	TGTGCCAGCAGTTACCGATACAACACTGAAGCTTTCTTT	CASSYRYNTEAFF
many	TRBV12-3/TRBV12-4	13	TRBJ2-5	-	TGTGCCAGCAGTTTATGGGGGAGTGAGACCCAGTACTTC	CASSLWGSETQYF
-	TRBV15	19	TRBJ2-4	-	TGTGCCACCAGCACGCGGGACCCGATCGGTTCAATAGCCAAAAACATTCAGTACTTC	CATSTRDPIGSIAKNIQYF
-	TRBV6-5	13	TRBJ2-7	-	TGTGCCAGCAGTTCTAGGGAGAATGTGGAGCAGTACTTC	CASSSRENVEQYF
few	TRBV12-3/TRBV12-4	15	TRBJ1-2	-	TGTGCCAGCAGCCCGAGGCGAGAAACTAACTATGGCTACACCTTC	CASSPRRETNYGYTF
-	TRBV7-6	15	TRBJ2-7	TRBD2	TGTGCCAGCAGCTCAGGACTAGCGGGAGTGGACGAGCAGTACTTC	CASSSGLAGVDEQYF
many	TRBV12-3/TRBV12-4	14	TRBJ2-7	TRBD2	TGTGCCAGCAGTACTAGCGGGGGACCCTACGAGCAGTACTTC	CASSTSGGPYEQYF
many	TRBV7-2	14	TRBJ2-7	-	TGTGCCAGCAGCTTGGACATATTCAGCTACGAGCAGTACTTC	CASSLDIFSYEQYF
-	TRBV4-2	15	TRBJ1-3	-	TGTGCCAGCAGCCCGACCGCCATCTCTGGAAACACCATATATTTT	CASSPTAISGNTIYF
-	TRBV7-9	12	TRBJ2-5	-	TGTGCCAGCACCATACCGGGGAGAACCCAGTACTTC	CASTIPGRTQYF
few	TRBV7-9	17	TRBJ2-7	-	TGTGCCAGCAGCTTAGGGGAGCGTAGGGGCTCTGTCTACGAGCAGTACTTC	CASSLGERRGSVYEQYF
few	TRBV6-2/TRBV6-3	15	TRBJ1-5	-	TGTGCCAGCAGCTCGAGGCGGGTTGGCAATCAGCCCCAGCATTTT	CASSSRRVGNQPQHF
-	TRBV18	14	TRBJ1-1	-	TGTGCCAGCGCGGGGCCGGGGGATGCGACTGAAGCTTTCTTT	CASAGPGDATEAFF
-	TRBV28	14	TRBJ2-3	-	TGTGCCAGCAGTCAATCGCTGGGGGCAGTTACGCAGTATTTT	CASSQSLGAVTQYF
-	TRBV20-1	18	TRBJ2-1	TRBD2	TGCAGTGCTACGGGTTTAGCGGGAGGGGACCTAGGATACAATGAGCAGTTCTTC	CSATGLAGGDLGYNEQFF
many	TRBV13	13	TRBJ1-1	-	TGTGCCAGCAGTTTGGAGGGCCGTACTGAAGCTTTCTTT	CASSLEGRTEAFF
many	TRBV12-3/TRBV12-4	15	TRBJ2-3	-	TGTGCCAGCAGTTTGGCAGGGGACTTCTCAGATACGCAGTATTTT	CASSLAGDFSDTQYF
-	TRBV12-3/TRBV12-4	17	TRBJ2-3	-	TGTGCCAGCAGTTTAGGGAGAACCGGTACAGGCACAGATACGCAGTATTTT	CASSLGRTGTGTDTQYF
-	TRBV7-9	17	TRBJ2-7	TRBD1	TGTGCCAGCAGCTTATGTTTTGGGCAGGGGGTCTTATGCGAGCAGTACTTC	CASSLCFGQGVLCEQYF